The 23 T cell receptor beta chains below were found in one sample sequenced in a study of somatic mutations in cytotoxic T cells in rheumatoid arthritis. This table comes from immunoSEQ multiplex PCR, and its TCRdb copy is limited to in-frame clones, with some not included. The sample records 4,500 to 5,500 clones, roughly 79% being singletons. Sequenced sample: CD8+ T cells sorted from blood. The origin of the receptors is a man in his 70s with rheumatoid arthritis.

The V call is TRBV29-1, the J call TRBJ2-1, with TRBD1 matching over 9 bases. Germline assignment: CDR1 SQVTM and CDR2 ANQGSEA. CDR3 length: 13 amino acids. V shed 7 bases, J shed 4 bases, and the junction held 5 bases outside the gene matches. The DNA of the CDR3 is TGCAGCGCACCGGGACAGGGTTACAATGAGCAGTTCTTC. Translation: CSAPGQGYNEQFF.

V and J are TRBV6-6 and TRBJ2-1, with 7 bases matching TRBD2. This CDR3 contains 15 residues. The germline CDR1 and CDR2 sequences are MNHNY and SVGAGI (reference sequence). Unmatched junction bases numbered 11, after V lost 8 bases and J lost 4 bases. Here the CDR3 reads CASAPYASGYNEQFF. CDR3 bases: TGTGCCAGCGCCCCCTATGCTAGCGGTTACAATGAGCAGTTCTTC.

In its sample, this clone was seen a few times. One junction end does not reproduce the germline sequence, and a read error may be involved. V is TRBV28 and J is TRBJ1-3; 10 bases line up with TRBD1. Germline V lookup: CDR1 MDHEN, CDR2 SYDVKM. The CDR3 contains 13 residues. The CDR3 protein is CASSSTGGWPGDF. CDR3 sequence (DNA): TGTGCCAGCAGTTCGACAGGGGGCTGGCCTGGGGATTTT.

The chain couples TRBV29-1 to TRBJ2-1; TRBD2 agrees at 10 bases. Germline V gene sequence: CDR1 SQVTM, CDR2 ANQGSEA. The J segment lost 6 bases and the V segment lost 7 bases, leaving 6 bases of the junction unmatched. The CDR3 covers 13 residues. The CDR3 nucleotides are TGCAGCGGGTCGGAGCGGGAGGGCAATGAGCAGTTCTTC. It yields the protein CSGSEREGNEQFF.

The genes are TRBV13 and TRBJ2-2; 9 nucleotides agree with TRBD2. The CDR3 has 15 residues. CDR1 and CDR2 (germline): PRHDT, FYEKMQ (reference sequence). The junction had 3 bases not matched to a gene; V was cut back by 6 bases and J by 1 base. The chain's CDR3 is CASRSGGMNTGELFF. CDR3 nucleotide sequence: TGTGCCAGCAGGAGCGGGGGGATGAACACCGGGGAGCTGTTTTTT.

This chain links TRBV7-6 with TRBJ2-7, with 11 bases identical to TRBD1. The junction had 4 bases not matched to a gene; V was cut back by 2 bases and J by 1 base. CDR1 is SGHVS, CDR2 FNYEAQ, per germline. This CDR3 region has 16 residues. The CDR3 DNA sequence: TGTGCCAGCAGCTTATTAGGGACAGGGGGATCCTACGAGCAGTACTTC. Its protein is CASSLLGTGGSYEQYF.

The chain is built from TRBV2 and TRBJ2-7; TRBD2 agrees at 11 bases. The trim removed 6 bases at V and 2 bases at J, leaving 9 bases unmatched. The CDR3 runs 16 residues. The germline V gene has CDR1 SNHLY and CDR2 FYNNEI. The CDR3 DNA sequence: TGTGCCAGCAGAGATAGCGGGGGGGCTGTGCCCTACGAGCAGTACTTC. This translates into CASRDSGGAVPYEQYF.

V is TRBV25-1 and J is TRBJ1-2, with D possibly TRBD1 on 5 matching bases. This CDR3 contains 11 residues. Germline V gene data show CDR1 as MGHDK and CDR2 as SYGVNS. Trimming removed 10 bases at V and 6 bases at J, with 12 bases between. CDR3 amino acids: CATLSGDGYTF. The DNA of the CDR3 is TGTGCCACCTTGTCGGGGGATGGCTACACCTTC.

This rearrangement joins TRBV27 to TRBJ2-7; D is perhaps TRBD2 (6 bases). Germline CDR1 reads MNHEY; CDR2 reads SMNVEV (reference sequence). CDR3 length equals 13 residues. Between the trimmed V and J ends, which lost 3 bases and 1 base, there was a span of 7 bases. CDR3 DNA sequence: TGTGCCAGCAGTTTGCGGGGTTCCTACGAGCAGTACTTC. It codes for CASSLRGSYEQYF.

This clone appeared a single time. The rearrangement uses TRBV12-5 and TRBJ1-1; D ambiguous. The ends were cut back, 2 bases at V and 3 bases at J, with 10 bases in the middle. Germline loops: CDR1 LGHNT, CDR2 FRNRAP. The CDR3 runs 14 residues. This CDR3 is CASGLWIEDTEAFF. DNA for the CDR3: TGTGCTAGTGGTTTGTGGATAGAGGACACTGAAGCTTTCTTT.

The genes are TRBV27 and TRBJ1-1; no clear D gene. This CDR3 is 12 amino acids long. The germline V gene has CDR1 MNHEY and CDR2 SMNVEV (reference sequence). Trimming stripped 6 bases from V and 1 base from J, with 6 bases between. CDR3 bases: TGTGCCAGCAGCGGTCGGAACACTGAAGCTTTCTTT. This sequence encodes CASSGRNTEAFF.

A few counts support this clone. This chain links TRBV6-6 with TRBJ1-4; 7 bases map to TRBD1. CDR3 size: 14 residues. The V and J ends lost 6 bases and 8 bases, in that order; junction bases with no gene match: 9. Looked up from germline, CDR1 is MNHNY and CDR2 is SVGAGI (reference sequence). The CDR3 nucleotides are TGTGCCAGCAGCACCACAGGGGTGGGAGAAAAACTGTTTTTT. Encoded protein: CASSTTGVGEKLFF.

The chain combines TRBV5-4 with TRBJ1-5; no firm D call. The CDR3 spans 14 residues. V was clipped by 0 bases and J by 0 bases, with 4 bases between them. CDR1 and CDR2 (germline): SGHNT, YYREEE (reference sequence). The CDR3, as DNA: TGTGCCAGCAGCTTGGCCGGTAGCAATCAGCCCCAGCATTTT. Translated, it gives CASSLAGSNQPQHF.

This clone came up a few times. This chain joins TRBV2 and TRBJ2-7, with D maybe TRBD1 (6 bases). Trimming stripped 3 bases from V and 1 base from J, with 10 bases between. The CDR3 is made up of 14 amino acids. Germline CDR1 and CDR2: SNHLY and FYNNEI. The CDR3 coding sequence is TGTGCCAGCAGTGACTGGCAGGGGTCCTACGAGCAGTACTTC. It codes for CASSDWQGSYEQYF.

The table lists this clone with a few counts. This chain connects TRBV19 to TRBJ2-2, with 8 bases that match TRBD2. This CDR3 is built from 15 residues. V shed 2 bases, J shed 6 bases, and the junction held 5 bases outside the gene matches. CDR1 LNHDA and CDR2 SQIVND come from the germline V gene (reference sequence). CDR3 loop: CASSIWTGGAGELFF. The CDR3 nucleotides read TGTGCCAGTAGTATATGGACGGGAGGGGCCGGGGAGCTGTTTTTT. Full variable domain (missing parts from reference TRBV19 and TRBJ2-2): DGGITQSPKYLFRKEGQNVTLSCEQNLNHDAMYWYRQDPGQGLRLIYYSQIVNDFQKGDIAEGYSVSREKKESFPLTVTSAQKNPTAFYLCASSIWTGGAGELFFGEGSRLTVL.

This clone was seen just once. The V and J genes are TRBV5-6 and TRBJ2-1, with D unclear. The CDR3 loop spans 13 amino acids. Per germline, CDR1 SGHDT and CDR2 YYEEEE. V shed 0 bases and J shed 7 bases, with 8 bases lying between them. The CDR3 DNA sequence: TGTGCCAGCAGCTTGGCCCCGGGTAATGAGCAGTTCTTC. Encoded protein: CASSLAPGNEQFF.

The chain recombines TRBV28 with TRBJ1-2, with 8 positions matching TRBD1. The germline V gene encodes CDR1 MDHEN and CDR2 SYDVKM. This CDR3 comprises 15 residues. Trimming at V came to 5 bases and at J to 5 bases, leaving 10 bases not matched to a gene. CDR3 DNA sequence: TGTGCCAGCAGTACGACGGACAGGGTTTTTTATGGCTACACCTTC. This encodes CASSTTDRVFYGYTF.

The CDR3 DNA is TGCGCCAGCAGCTTGGACGGTCGGTCCTACGAGCAGTACTTC. Translated, it gives CASSLDGRSYEQYF. The V and J genes are TRBV5-1 and TRBJ2-7, with D unresolved. The CDR3 is made up of 14 amino acids. Germline V gene lookup returns CDR1 SGHRS and CDR2 YFSETQ. V lost 0 bases and J 1 base, leaving 8 bases between the germline ends.

This chain connects TRBV7-9 to TRBJ1-5; D is possibly TRBD1 (5 bases). The V end was cut by 6 bases, the J end by 3 bases, with 12 bases between. The germline V gene has CDR1 SEHNR and CDR2 FQNEAQ (reference sequence). The CDR3 consists of 14 residues. CDR3 coding DNA: TGTGCCAGCAGGCAGGAGGGGACCAATCAGCCCCAGCATTTT. Protein sequence: CASRQEGTNQPQHF.

This chain uses TRBV5-1 with TRBJ1-2; D uncertain. The CDR3 covers 20 residues. V was trimmed by 0 bases and J by 3 bases, leaving 27 bases between them. Germline V lookup: CDR1 SGHRS, CDR2 YFSETQ. The CDR3 reads CASSLGSFTGSTIFYYGYTF. CDR3 in DNA: TGCGCCAGCAGCTTGGGATCCTTTACCGGGTCTACCATTTTCTACTATGGCTACACCTTC.

The chain couples TRBV7-6 to TRBJ2-2, with D possibly matching TRBD2 (6 bases). Germline CDR1 and CDR2: SGHVS and FNYEAQ. The CDR3 consists of 17 residues. V lost 1 base and J 4 bases, leaving 16 bases between the germline ends. In DNA form, the CDR3 reads TGTGCCAGCAGCTTAGATCTGGGGGGTTTTGTCACCGGGGAGCTGTTTTTT. It translates to CASSLDLGGFVTGELFF.

The chain recombines TRBV7-6 with TRBJ2-7; 12 bases are shared with TRBD2. CDR1 and CDR2 (germline): SGHVS, FNYEAQ. V lost 0 bases to trimming and J lost 4 bases; unmatched junction nucleotides: 4. The CDR3 covers 16 residues. CDR3 DNA: TGTGCCAGCAGCTTAGCGACTAGCGGGAGTAAGTACGAGCAGTACTTC. Encoded protein: CASSLATSGSKYEQYF.

V and J are TRBV25-1 and TRBJ1-2, with D possibly TRBD1 on 5 matching bases. Germline CDR1 is MGHDK and CDR2 is SYGVNS. V lost 6 bases, J lost 3 bases, and 8 bases lay in between. The CDR3 contains 12 residues. CDR3 region: CASRQAYYGYTF. The CDR3 DNA follows: TGTGCCAGCAGACAGGCCTACTATGGCTACACCTTC.